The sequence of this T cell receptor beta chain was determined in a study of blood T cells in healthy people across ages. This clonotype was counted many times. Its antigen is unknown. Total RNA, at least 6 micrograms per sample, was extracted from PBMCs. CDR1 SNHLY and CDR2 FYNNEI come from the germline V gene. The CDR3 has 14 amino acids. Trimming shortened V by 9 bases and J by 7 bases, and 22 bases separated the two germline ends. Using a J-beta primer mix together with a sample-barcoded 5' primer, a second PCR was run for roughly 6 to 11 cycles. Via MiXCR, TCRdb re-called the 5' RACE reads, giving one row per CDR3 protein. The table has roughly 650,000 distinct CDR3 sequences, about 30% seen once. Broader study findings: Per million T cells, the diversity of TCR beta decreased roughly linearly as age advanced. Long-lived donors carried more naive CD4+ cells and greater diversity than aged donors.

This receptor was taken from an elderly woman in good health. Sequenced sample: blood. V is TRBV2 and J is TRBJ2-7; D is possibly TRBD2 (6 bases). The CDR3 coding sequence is TGTGCCAGGGGCCTCGGGTGGGACCGGGGGGAGCAGTACTTC. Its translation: CARGLGWDRGEQYF. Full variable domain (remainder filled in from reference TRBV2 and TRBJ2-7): EPEVTQTPSHQVTQMGQEVILRCVPISNHLYFYWYRQILGQKVEFLVSFYNNEISEKSEIFDDQFSVERPDGSNFTLKIRSTKLEDSAMYFCARGLGWDRGEQYFGPGTRLTVT.